A selection of T cell receptor beta chains follows, all from one sample in a study of blood T cell repertoires in COVID-19. Sequencing used immunoSEQ multiplex PCR; TCRdb keeps in-frame clones, though not all of them. The sample lists around 200,000 clones, around 90% occurring once. The specimen sequenced was peripheral blood. The receptors were gathered from a woman aged 18 to 35 who had recovered from COVID-19. CDR3s include the opening cysteine and the closing phenylalanine or tryptophan. D genes are given only for firm matches. Clone size appears in some rows only: once, few, many, or a class for an expanded clone.

D gene: TRBD1; J gene: TRBJ2-7; V gene: TRBV10-3; clone size: NA; CDR3 DNA: TGTGCCGGATGGGACAGGGGAAACGAGCAGTACTTC; CDR3 protein: CAGWDRGNEQYF
D gene: TRBD1; J gene: TRBJ1-1; V gene: TRBV6-6; clone size: NA; CDR3 DNA: TGTGCCAGCCAGGGCAGGGGGTGGGCAGCTTTCTTT; CDR3 protein: CASQGRGWAAFF
D gene: TRBD1; J gene: TRBJ1-4; V gene: TRBV7-2; clone size: NA; CDR3 DNA: TGTGCCAGCAGCCCAGACAGGGGTAGCGAAAAACTGTTTTTT; CDR3 protein: CASSPDRGSEKLFF
D gene: TRBD1; J gene: TRBJ1-1; V gene: TRBV9; clone size: NA; CDR3 DNA: TGTGCCAGCAGCGCGCGGACAGGGGGAGGCAATGAAGCTTTCTTT; CDR3 protein: CASSARTGGGNEAFF
D gene: NA; J gene: TRBJ2-5; V gene: TRBV4-3; clone size: NA; CDR3 DNA: TGCGCCAGCAGCCATGGACTGGGACAAGAGACCCAGTACTTC; CDR3 protein: CASSHGLGQETQYF
D gene: NA; J gene: TRBJ1-2; V gene: TRBV27; clone size: once; CDR3 DNA: TGTGCCAGCAGTAACCATCCCGGAGGGGTTGGCTACACCTTC; CDR3 protein: CASSNHPGGVGYTF
D gene: NA; J gene: TRBJ2-1; V gene: TRBV6-2/TRBV6-3; clone size: NA; CDR3 DNA: TGTGCCAGCAGTTACCCGGACTCGAATGAGCAGTTCTTC; CDR3 protein: CASSYPDSNEQFF
D gene: TRBD2; J gene: TRBJ2-1; V gene: TRBV24-1; clone size: NA; CDR3 DNA: TGTGCCACCAGTGCCGAAATAGCGGGGCCACCCGTCTCCTACAATGAGCAGTTCTTC; CDR3 protein: CATSAEIAGPPVSYNEQFF
D gene: TRBD1; J gene: TRBJ1-1; V gene: TRBV28; clone size: many; CDR3 DNA: TGTGCCAGTGTCTCAGGACAGGGATTGAACACTGAAGCTTTCTTT; CDR3 protein: CASVSGQGLNTEAFF
D gene: TRBD1; J gene: TRBJ1-4; V gene: TRBV24-1; clone size: NA; CDR3 DNA: TGTGCCACCAGTGGGGACAGGGCTGAAAAACTGTTTTTT; CDR3 protein: CATSGDRAEKLFF
D gene: NA; J gene: TRBJ2-2; V gene: TRBV6-2/TRBV6-3; clone size: NA; CDR3 DNA: TGTGCCAGCAGCCGGGACTTAAACACCGGGGAGCTGTTTTTT; CDR3 protein: CASSRDLNTGELFF
D gene: TRBD1; J gene: TRBJ2-6; V gene: TRBV10-1; clone size: NA; CDR3 DNA: TGCGCCAGCAGTGATGAAACAGGGGGCGCCGGGGCCAACGTCCTGACTTTC; CDR3 protein: CASSDETGGAGANVLTF
D gene: NA; J gene: TRBJ1-5; V gene: TRBV5-8; clone size: NA; CDR3 DNA: TGTGCCAGCAGCTTGGGGCTTGCAAGCAATCAGCCCCAGCATTTT; CDR3 protein: CASSLGLASNQPQHF
D gene: NA; J gene: TRBJ1-2; V gene: TRBV3-1/TRBV3-2; clone size: few; CDR3 DNA: TGTGCCAGCAGCCTGAGAGGCCAGGGGAACTATGGCTACACCTTC; CDR3 protein: CASSLRGQGNYGYTF
D gene: NA; J gene: TRBJ2-4; V gene: TRBV12-3/TRBV12-4; clone size: few; CDR3 DNA: TGTGCCAGCAGTCCGGGTACGAACATTCAGTACTTC; CDR3 protein: CASSPGTNIQYF
D gene: TRBD2; J gene: TRBJ2-7; V gene: TRBV25-1; clone size: NA; CDR3 DNA: TGTGCCAGCAGTGAACAAACCCCTAGCGGCGAGCAGTACTTC; CDR3 protein: CASSEQTPSGEQYF
D gene: NA; J gene: TRBJ2-3; V gene: TRBV4-3; clone size: once; CDR3 DNA: TGCGCCAGCAGCCAAGAGCACAGCCCCACAGATACGCAGTATTTT; CDR3 protein: CASSQEHSPTDTQYF
D gene: NA; J gene: TRBJ2-1; V gene: TRBV5-5; clone size: once; CDR3 DNA: TGTGCCAGCAGCCCCAGGGGCGGTAGGACCAATGAGCAGTTCTTC; CDR3 protein: CASSPRGGRTNEQFF
D gene: NA; J gene: TRBJ1-5; V gene: TRBV15; clone size: NA; CDR3 DNA: TGTGCCACCAGCGTGACAGTTAGCAATCAGCCCCAGCATTTT; CDR3 protein: CATSVTVSNQPQHF
D gene: NA; J gene: TRBJ1-1; V gene: TRBV19; clone size: NA; CDR3 DNA: TGTGCCAGTAGTATAGGGGGCGCGAACACTGAAGCTTTCTTT; CDR3 protein: CASSIGGANTEAFF
D gene: NA; J gene: TRBJ2-1; V gene: TRBV6-5; clone size: NA; CDR3 DNA: TGTGCCAGCAGTTACTATCCCAGCAATGAGCAGTTCTTC; CDR3 protein: CASSYYPSNEQFF
D gene: TRBD2; J gene: TRBJ2-7; V gene: TRBV6-1; clone size: NA; CDR3 DNA: TGTGCCAGCAGTGAAGTAAGCGGGAGGAATTACGAGCAGTACTTC; CDR3 protein: CASSEVSGRNYEQYF
D gene: NA; J gene: TRBJ2-2; V gene: TRBV27; clone size: NA; CDR3 DNA: TGTGCCAGCGGCCCCTGGGGGCAGTTAGCCGGGGAGCTGTTTTTT; CDR3 protein: CASGPWGQLAGELFF
D gene: TRBD1; J gene: TRBJ1-1; V gene: TRBV6-1; clone size: NA; CDR3 DNA: TGTGCCAGCAGTGAATCCGGCAGGGGGGTCACTGAAGCTTTCTTT; CDR3 protein: CASSESGRGVTEAFF
D gene: NA; J gene: TRBJ1-3; V gene: TRBV23-1; clone size: NA; CDR3 DNA: TGCGCCAGCAGTCAGCCGTTACAGGGAGCACCTCCCTCTGGAAACACCATATATTTT; CDR3 protein: CASSQPLQGAPPSGNTIYF
D gene: TRBD1; J gene: TRBJ1-5; V gene: TRBV7-8; clone size: NA; CDR3 DNA: TGTGCCAGCAGCCAGGGGGGCAATCAGCCCCAGCATTTT; CDR3 protein: CASSQGGNQPQHF
D gene: TRBD2; J gene: TRBJ2-4; V gene: TRBV19; clone size: NA; CDR3 DNA: TGTGCCAGTAGCCGGACTAGCGGGATCGTAGCCAAAAACATTCAGTACTTC; CDR3 protein: CASSRTSGIVAKNIQYF
D gene: TRBD2; J gene: TRBJ2-7; V gene: TRBV5-4; clone size: NA; CDR3 DNA: TGTGCCAGCAGCATCCGGACTAGCGGGGGAGTTTACGAGCAGTACTTC; CDR3 protein: CASSIRTSGGVYEQYF
D gene: NA; J gene: TRBJ1-1; V gene: TRBV6-2/TRBV6-3; clone size: NA; CDR3 DNA: TGTGCCAGCACCCCACTCCACACAGGTCCGAACACTGAAGCTTTCTTT; CDR3 protein: CASTPLHTGPNTEAFF
D gene: NA; J gene: TRBJ2-7; V gene: TRBV6-5; clone size: NA; CDR3 DNA: TGTGCCAGCAGTTACGGTACCAGCTCCTACGAGCAGTACTTC; CDR3 protein: CASSYGTSSYEQYF
D gene: NA; J gene: TRBJ2-7; V gene: TRBV6-1; clone size: NA; CDR3 DNA: TGTGCCAGCAGTGAAATGGTGAGGTACGAGCAGTACTTC; CDR3 protein: CASSEMVRYEQYF
D gene: NA; J gene: TRBJ1-5; V gene: TRBV7-2; clone size: NA; CDR3 DNA: TGTGCCAGCAGCTTAGATTATAGCAATCAGCCCCAGCATTTT; CDR3 protein: CASSLDYSNQPQHF
D gene: NA; J gene: TRBJ2-7; V gene: TRBV29-1; clone size: NA; CDR3 DNA: TGCAGCTCAACGGCTAGCTCCTACGAGCAGTACTTC; CDR3 protein: CSSTASSYEQYF
D gene: NA; J gene: TRBJ1-1; V gene: TRBV7-3; clone size: NA; CDR3 DNA: TGTGCCAGCAGCCCAGGCCCGGGGGGCACGAACACTGAAGCTTTCTTT; CDR3 protein: CASSPGPGGTNTEAFF
D gene: NA; J gene: TRBJ1-1; V gene: TRBV30; clone size: NA; CDR3 DNA: TGTGCCTGGGACCTGGGCTCTGAAGCTTTCTTT; CDR3 protein: CAWDLGSEAFF
D gene: NA; J gene: TRBJ2-2; V gene: TRBV5-4; clone size: NA; CDR3 DNA: TGTGCCAGCAGCACCGGGACCGGGGAGCTGTTTTTT; CDR3 protein: CASSTGTGELFF
D gene: TRBD2; J gene: TRBJ2-7; V gene: TRBV6-2/TRBV6-3; clone size: NA; CDR3 DNA: TGTGCCAGCAGTCAAGCACCGGGACTAGCGATTAACTCCTACGAGCAGTACTTC; CDR3 protein: CASSQAPGLAINSYEQYF
D gene: NA; J gene: TRBJ2-1; V gene: TRBV5-1; clone size: once; CDR3 DNA: TGCGCCAGCAGCGTTCGACTAGATCCCAGTGAGCAGTTCTTC; CDR3 protein: CASSVRLDPSEQFF
D gene: NA; J gene: TRBJ2-3; V gene: TRBV13; clone size: NA; CDR3 DNA: TGTGCCAGCAGCTTAGGTTTCAGGACAGCAGATACGCAGTATTTT; CDR3 protein: CASSLGFRTADTQYF
D gene: NA; J gene: TRBJ1-2; V gene: TRBV12-3/TRBV12-4; clone size: NA; CDR3 DNA: TGTGCCAGCAGACCCACAGAGAACTATGGCTACACCTTC; CDR3 protein: CASRPTENYGYTF
D gene: NA; J gene: TRBJ1-3; V gene: TRBV7-9; clone size: NA; CDR3 DNA: TGTGCCAGCAGCTTAGGGGGCCGGAGCTCTGGAAACACCATATATTTT; CDR3 protein: CASSLGGRSSGNTIYF
D gene: TRBD1; J gene: TRBJ1-5; V gene: TRBV5-6; clone size: NA; CDR3 DNA: TGTGCCAGCAGCCCTACAGGGGCGGAACAGCCCCAGCATTTT; CDR3 protein: CASSPTGAEQPQHF
D gene: NA; J gene: TRBJ1-3; V gene: TRBV11-2; clone size: NA; CDR3 DNA: TGTGCCAGCAGCTTAGAGGCGGGGGGCACTGGAAACACCATATATTTT; CDR3 protein: CASSLEAGGTGNTIYF
D gene: TRBD1; J gene: TRBJ1-2; V gene: TRBV30; clone size: NA; CDR3 DNA: TGTGCCTGGAGTCTAGACAGGGGGGATGGCTACACCTTC; CDR3 protein: CAWSLDRGDGYTF
D gene: NA; J gene: TRBJ1-4; V gene: TRBV6-5; clone size: NA; CDR3 DNA: TGTGCCAGCAAGGGAGGGGACCCTGGGGAAAAACTGTTTTTT; CDR3 protein: CASKGGDPGEKLFF